This T cell receptor (beta chain) was recovered during a study of blood T cell repertoires in COVID-19. Study summary: Italy, Spain and the United States were the sources of the convalescent and acute COVID-19 samples. T cells, B-cell-depleted T cells, or PBMCs supplied cDNA or gDNA.

In the original analysis: Nucleated cell counts were estimated from reference gene primer amplification. Using immunoSEQ multiplex PCR, the repertoire was profiled, and TCRdb retains in-frame clones only, with some absent. The V and J calls and clone size come from that table; D and trimming were worked out from the DNA. The data contain about 260,000 clones, approximately 85% of them seen just once; the ten biggest clones take up 10% to 15%. The CDR3 runs 14 residues. V was pared by 7 bases and J by 5 bases, with 15 bases between. Germline loops: CDR1 MNHEY, CDR2 SMNVEV (reference sequence). The J gene is TRBJ2-1, the V gene TRBV27; D perhaps matches TRBD2 (6 bases). Input material: peripheral blood. This sequence originates from a human donor in a cohort sampled during active COVID-19. DNA of the CDR3: TGTGCCAGCAAATGGGGGGACGCCAACAATGAGCAGTTCTTC. Protein product: CASKWGDANNEQFF.